Below, 21 T cell receptor beta chains from the same sample are listed, as sequenced in a study of T cell changes during pregnancy in multiple sclerosis. Method: immunoSEQ multiplex PCR; TCRdb's copy keeps in-frame clones and lacks some. Among over 85,000 clones listed, around nine tenths were seen once. Material: peripheral blood, obtained in the second trimester of pregnancy. These receptors originate from a female donor in good health, enrolled as a control in a pregnancy study.

The chain's CDR3 is CAISEPGGGPQETQYF. DNA for the CDR3: TGTGCCATCAGTGAGCCCGGGGGAGGTCCTCAAGAGACCCAGTACTTC. The chain couples TRBV10-3 to TRBJ2-5; D perhaps matches TRBD2 (6 bases). This CDR3 has 16 residues. V was clipped by 2 bases and J by 2 bases, with 15 bases between them. Germline CDR1 ENHRY, CDR2 SYGVKD.

The gene calls are TRBV6-5 and TRBJ2-7; 8 bases agree with TRBD1. The CDR3 is 14 residues long. Germline assignment: CDR1 MNHEY and CDR2 SVGAGI. The V and J ends lost 6 bases and 1 base, in that order; junction bases with no gene match: 5. In DNA, the CDR3 is TGTGCCAGCAGGTTGGGACAGGCATCCTACGAGCAGTACTTC. As protein: CASRLGQASYEQYF.

The chain uses TRBV7-9 and TRBJ1-5; D not certain. V lost 2 bases and J 5 bases, leaving 10 bases between the germline ends. Germline assignment: CDR1 SEHNR and CDR2 FQNEAQ (reference sequence). The CDR3 runs 14 residues. The CDR3 nucleotides are TGTGCCAGCAGCTTAAGAGGCGTTGATCAGCCCCAGCATTTT. Translation: CASSLRGVDQPQHF.

The rearrangement joins TRBV4-1 to TRBJ2-1; D unclear. This CDR3 contains 15 residues. The ends were cut back, 1 base at V and 9 bases at J, with 16 bases in the middle. Per the germline V gene, CDR1 is MGHRA and CDR2 is YSYEKL. The CDR3 region is CASSQGWLGAIEQFF. The CDR3 DNA follows: TGCGCCAGCAGCCAAGGCTGGTTGGGCGCAATTGAGCAGTTCTTC.

This rearrangement joins TRBV30 to TRBJ1-5; TRBD1 is a possible D gene (5 bases). V was cut by 0 bases and J by 0 bases, with 9 bases left in between. The CDR3 spans 15 residues. Germline CDR1 GTSNPN, CDR2 SVGIG (reference sequence). Here the CDR3 DNA reads TGTGCCTGGAGTGTGGGGGGATCTAGCAATCAGCCCCAGCATTTT. Translated: CAWSVGGSSNQPQHF.

This clone was recorded only once. This chain joins TRBV14 and TRBJ2-2; maybe TRBD2 (5 bases). Germline V gene data show CDR1 as SGHDN and CDR2 as FVKESK. Between the trimmed V and J ends, which lost 1 base and 4 bases, there was a span of 13 bases. This CDR3 has 16 amino acids. CDR3 bases: TGTGCCAGCAGCCAAGTTCGCGGGTGGAGCACCGGGGAGCTGTTTTTT. This codes for CASSQVRGWSTGELFF.

The V call is TRBV10-3, the J call TRBJ1-1; 7 nucleotides align to TRBD1. V was clipped by 4 bases and J by 6 bases; unmatched bases: 14. The CDR3 sequence is 16 residues long. Germline CDR1 and CDR2: ENHRY and SYGVKD. The CDR3 bases are TGTGCCATCAGTGCCTCGGACAGGCGGAGGGTCGCTGAAGCTTTCTTT. Its translation is CAISASDRRRVAEAFF.

This chain connects TRBV29-1 to TRBJ1-2; TRBD1 matches at 12 bases. The length of the CDR3 is 15 residues. Germline CDR1 reads SQVTM; CDR2 reads ANQGSEA. V was pared by 7 bases and J by 6 bases, with 12 bases of the junction left unmatched. The CDR3 bases are TGCAGCGATACCCGGGACAGGGGGCGCAGTCATGGCTACACCTTC. Translation gives CSDTRDRGRSHGYTF.

The chain employs TRBV5-4 and TRBJ1-1; no clear D gene. The CDR3 covers 15 residues. The V and J ends lost 4 bases and 6 bases respectively, with 19 bases between them. Looked up from germline, CDR1 is SGHNT and CDR2 is YYREEE (reference sequence). For the CDR3, the DNA is TGTGCCAGCAGCCCTTCGGGGTCGCGCACAGCTGAAGCTTTCTTT. Protein sequence: CASSPSGSRTAEAFF.

The V call is TRBV15, the J call TRBJ2-3; 8 positions agree with TRBD2. The junction had 8 bases not matched to a gene; V was cut back by 0 bases and J by 3 bases. Germline V CDR1 and CDR2: LNHNV, YYDKDF (reference sequence). The length of the CDR3 is 17 residues. The CDR3 nucleotides read TGTGCCACCAGCAGAGACCCTGAGACTAGCGCGACAGATACGCAGTATTTT. Protein product: CATSRDPETSATDTQYF.

V is TRBV5-4 and J is TRBJ2-3; D is possibly TRBD1 (5 bases). V gave up 1 base and J gave up 10 bases, with 13 bases separating them. Germline CDR1 reads SGHNT; CDR2 reads YYREEE (reference sequence). The CDR3 loop spans 13 amino acids. The CDR3 region is CASSLWGSQAQYF. The CDR3 DNA sequence: TGTGCCAGCAGCTTGTGGGGCTCGCAGGCGCAGTATTTT.

This sequence joins TRBV2 and TRBJ2-7; 7 bases are shared with TRBD1. The junction had 13 bases not matched to a gene; V was cut back by 4 bases and J by 4 bases. Germline CDR1 is SNHLY and CDR2 is FYNNEI. There are 16 residues in the CDR3. CDR3: CASSGLLQGNPYEQYF. Written as DNA, the CDR3 is TGTGCCAGCAGTGGATTGCTACAGGGGAACCCTTACGAGCAGTACTTC.

The chain joins TRBV28 to TRBJ2-3, with 7 positions matching TRBD2. This CDR3 is built from 18 residues. Trimming cost V 5 bases and J 1 base; bases outside gene matches: 15. Germline-derived CDR1 and CDR2 are MDHEN and SYDVKM. CDR3 sequence (DNA): TGTGCCAGCAGTAGAAGGCGGTGGGGGGGTTTGGGCACAGATACGCAGTATTTT. As protein: CASSRRRWGGLGTDTQYF.

V is TRBV7-2 and J is TRBJ1-1; D not certain. Trimming pared 1 base from V and 4 bases from J, leaving 16 bases between. Germline V gene sequence: CDR1 SGHTA, CDR2 FQGNSA. CDR3 length: 16 amino acids. The CDR3 nucleotides are TGTGCCAGCAGCTTAGGTTCGCAGGTCCTGGCCACTGAAGCTTTCTTT. Encoded protein: CASSLGSQVLATEAFF.

The rearrangement links TRBV27 to TRBJ2-3; the D is unclear. In germline, CDR1 is MNHEY, CDR2 SMNVEV (reference sequence). V lost 3 bases and J 4 bases, leaving 8 bases between the germline ends. This CDR3 has 13 amino acids. The CDR3: CASSFQVPDTQYF. CDR3 DNA: TGTGCCAGCAGTTTCCAGGTCCCAGATACGCAGTATTTT.

V gene TRBV30 combines with J gene TRBJ2-7, with a weak D call TRBD1 (5 bases). The CDR3 runs to 12 residues. CDR1 is GTSNPN, CDR2 SVGIG, per germline (reference sequence). V lost 1 base and J 6 bases, leaving 10 bases between the germline ends. The CDR3 nucleotides are TGTGCCTGGAGTGAGGTGGGGCCCGAGCAGTACTTC. This translates into CAWSEVGPEQYF.

This clone was seen a handful of times. J is TRBJ1-1 and V is TRBV19; the match to TRBD1 covers 7 bases. CDR1 and CDR2 (germline): LNHDA, SQIVND (reference sequence). This CDR3 is 11 amino acids long. V shed 5 bases and J 11 bases; nucleotides not matched to a gene: 5. CDR3 in amino acids: CASSDRVVAFF. CDR3 nucleotide sequence: TGTGCCAGTAGTGACAGGGTCGTGGCTTTCTTT.

The chain is built from TRBV7-2 and TRBJ2-7; tentative D call: TRBD2 (5 bases). The CDR3 contains 15 residues. In germline, CDR1 is SGHTA, CDR2 FQGNSA. V was pared by 3 bases and J by 4 bases, with 16 bases between. The CDR3 region has the DNA TGTGCCAGCAGCTTTGGAGGACGTCGGCAATACGAGCAGTACTTC. Protein sequence: CASSFGGRRQYEQYF. The complete variable domain, with remaining parts taken from reference TRBV7-2 and TRBJ2-7, reads GAGVSQSPSNKVTEKGKDVELRCDPISGHTALYWYRQSLGQGLEFLIYFQGNSAPDKSGLPSDRFSAERTGGSVSTLTIQRTQQEDSAVYLCASSFGGRRQYEQYFGPGTRLTVT.

The chain links TRBV6-5 to TRBJ2-5; the D is unclear. The V and J ends lost 5 bases and 5 bases respectively, with 9 bases between them. The CDR3 runs to 12 residues. Looked up from germline, CDR1 is MNHEY and CDR2 is SVGAGI. CDR3 coding DNA: TGTGCCAGCAGTCGGGTTGGGGAGACCCAGTACTTC. Its protein product is CASSRVGETQYF.

The gene calls are TRBV6-4 and TRBJ2-1; 8 bases are shared with TRBD1. This CDR3 region has 15 residues. Per the germline V gene, CDR1 is MRHNA and CDR2 is SNTAGT. With 0 bases clipped from V and 3 bases from J, the junction kept 1 base outside the gene matches. CDR3 protein: CASSDSQGGYNEQFF. Here the CDR3 DNA reads TGTGCCAGCAGTGACTCACAGGGGGGCTACAATGAGCAGTTCTTC.

This clone has a handful of counts. The chain joins TRBV2 to TRBJ1-5; weak D call: TRBD1 (5 bases). The CDR3 runs 14 residues. CDR1 and CDR2 (germline): SNHLY, FYNNEI. V was pared by 4 bases and J by 6 bases, with 13 bases between. CDR3 loop: CASSGPGSGQPQHF. CDR3 DNA: TGTGCCAGCAGTGGACCAGGGTCGGGTCAGCCCCAGCATTTT.